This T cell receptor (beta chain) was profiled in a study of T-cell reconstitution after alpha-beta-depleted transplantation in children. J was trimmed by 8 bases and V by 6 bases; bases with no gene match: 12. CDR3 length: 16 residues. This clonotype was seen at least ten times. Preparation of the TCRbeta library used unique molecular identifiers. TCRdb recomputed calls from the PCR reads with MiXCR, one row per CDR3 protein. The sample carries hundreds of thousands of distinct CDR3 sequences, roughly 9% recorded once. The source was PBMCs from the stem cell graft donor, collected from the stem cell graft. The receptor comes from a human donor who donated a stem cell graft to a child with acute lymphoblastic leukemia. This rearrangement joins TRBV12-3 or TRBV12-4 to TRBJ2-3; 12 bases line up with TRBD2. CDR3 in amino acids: CASRSRGTSGSGTQYF. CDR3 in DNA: TGTGCCAGCAGGAGTAGAGGGACTAGCGGGTCGGGTACGCAGTATTTT.